The T cell receptor (beta chain) described here comes from a study of cytomegalovirus exposure and HLA in healthy donors. Germline V gives CDR1 SGHTA, CDR2 FQGTGA. The CDR3 extends over 15 amino acids. After removal of 5 bases from V and 5 bases from J, the junction contained 5 bases not matched to a gene. Using immunoSEQ multiplex PCR, the repertoire was profiled, and TCRdb retains in-frame clones only, with some absent. This table has some 86,000 clones, 93% appearing once. The V call is TRBV7-3, the J call TRBJ2-2, with TRBD2 matching 10 bases. Material: PBMCs. This sequence originates from a woman under 40 in good health and CMV-seronegative. DNA for the CDR3: TGTGCCAGCAGCCCACTAGCGGGATGGACCGGGGAGCTGTTTTTT. Amino acids: CASSPLAGWTGELFF.